This T cell receptor (beta chain) comes out of a study of OX40 agonist ivuxolimab in advanced cancers. For the study at large: Partial response was recorded in three patients: one hepatocellular carcinoma and two cutaneous melanoma cases. Findings and caveats of the study: Average numbers of expanded clones were greater in CD8+ T cells than in CD4+. Certain nonresponding patients likewise had low normalized T-cell clonal expansion. Low clonal expansion, among the lowest seen, marked partial responders at 0.1-3.0 mg/kg.

CDR1 is MNHEY and CDR2 is SMNVEV in the germline V gene (reference sequence). The V end was cut by 2 bases, the J end by 12 bases, with 8 bases between. The CDR3 sequence is 11 residues long. Profiled with immunoSEQ multiplex PCR; TCRdb holds only in-frame clones, not every one. Of around 22,000 clones in the sample, around 85% were seen once. This clone was recorded only once. Its target is unknown. This TCR was recovered from an adult with an advanced solid tumor such as melanoma, head and neck, liver or kidney cancer. V usage is TRBV27 and J usage is TRBJ2-1, with a tentative D call TRBD2 (5 bases). This material consisted of CD4+ or CD8+ T cells sorted from blood, taken in a trial of the OX40 agonist ivuxolimab. The CDR3 bases are TGTGCCAGCAGTTTAGGCGGGTGGCAGTTCTTC. It encodes CASSLGGWQFF.